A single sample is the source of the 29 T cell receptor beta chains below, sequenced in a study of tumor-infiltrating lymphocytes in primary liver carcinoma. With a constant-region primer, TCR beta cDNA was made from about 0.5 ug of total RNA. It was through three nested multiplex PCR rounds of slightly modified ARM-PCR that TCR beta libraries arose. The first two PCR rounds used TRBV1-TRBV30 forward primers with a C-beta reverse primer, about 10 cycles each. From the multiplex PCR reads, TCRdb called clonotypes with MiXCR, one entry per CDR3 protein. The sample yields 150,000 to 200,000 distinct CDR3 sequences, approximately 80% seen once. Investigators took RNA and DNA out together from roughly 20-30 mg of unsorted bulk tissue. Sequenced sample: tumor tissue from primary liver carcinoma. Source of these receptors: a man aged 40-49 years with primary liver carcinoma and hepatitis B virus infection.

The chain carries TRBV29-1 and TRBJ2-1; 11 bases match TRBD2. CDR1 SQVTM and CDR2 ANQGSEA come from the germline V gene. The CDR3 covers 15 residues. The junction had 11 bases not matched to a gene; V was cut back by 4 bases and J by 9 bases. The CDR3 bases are TGCAGCGTTGGAGTAGCGGGAGGGTTCTACGTTGAGCAGTTCTTC. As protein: CSVGVAGGFYVEQFF.

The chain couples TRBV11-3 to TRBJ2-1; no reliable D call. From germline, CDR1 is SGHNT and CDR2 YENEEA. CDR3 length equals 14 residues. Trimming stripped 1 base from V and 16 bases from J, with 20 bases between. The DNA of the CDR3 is TGTGCCAGCAGCTTAGGCGTGTCGAACAAGGAGCTCTTCTTC. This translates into CASSLGVSNKELFF.

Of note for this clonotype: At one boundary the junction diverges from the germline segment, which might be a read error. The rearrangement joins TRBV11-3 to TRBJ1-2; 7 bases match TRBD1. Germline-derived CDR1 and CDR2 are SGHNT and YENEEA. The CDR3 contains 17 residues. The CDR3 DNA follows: TGTACCAGCAACCCAACGGGACAGTCCTCATCCCACTCCGGCTATACCTTC. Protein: CTSNPTGQSSSHSGYTF.

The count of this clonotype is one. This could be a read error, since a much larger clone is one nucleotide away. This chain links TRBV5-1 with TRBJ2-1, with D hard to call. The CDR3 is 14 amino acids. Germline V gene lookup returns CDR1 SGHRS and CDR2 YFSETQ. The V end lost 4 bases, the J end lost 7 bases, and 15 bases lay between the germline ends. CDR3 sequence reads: CASSMELQRNEQFF. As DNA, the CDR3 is TGCGCCAGCAGCATGGAACTGCAGCGAAATGAGCAGTTCTTC.

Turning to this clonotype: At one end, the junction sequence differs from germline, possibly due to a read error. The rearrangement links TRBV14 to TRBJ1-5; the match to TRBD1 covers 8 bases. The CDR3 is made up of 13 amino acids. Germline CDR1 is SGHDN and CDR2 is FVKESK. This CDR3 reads CASNQGQGQPQHF. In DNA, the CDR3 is TGTGCCAGCAACCAAGGACAGGGTCAGCCACAGCATTTT.

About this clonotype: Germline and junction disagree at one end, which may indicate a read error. The CDR3 here is CSIGTSGANTGELFF. The CDR3 bases are TGCAGCATTGGGACTAGCGGGGCGAACACCGGGGAGTTGTTTTTT. The V and J genes are TRBV29-1 and TRBJ2-2, with 13 bases fitting TRBD2. This CDR3 has 15 residues. Germline V CDR1 and CDR2: SQVTM, ANQGSEA.

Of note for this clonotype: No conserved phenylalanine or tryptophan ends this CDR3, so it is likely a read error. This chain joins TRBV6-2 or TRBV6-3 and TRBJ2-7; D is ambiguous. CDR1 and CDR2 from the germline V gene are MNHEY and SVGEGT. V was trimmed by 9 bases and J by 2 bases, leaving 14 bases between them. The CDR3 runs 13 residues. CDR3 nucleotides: TGTGCCAGGGGTTACGAGGTACCCTACGAGCAGTACTTA. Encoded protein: CARGYEVPYEQYL.

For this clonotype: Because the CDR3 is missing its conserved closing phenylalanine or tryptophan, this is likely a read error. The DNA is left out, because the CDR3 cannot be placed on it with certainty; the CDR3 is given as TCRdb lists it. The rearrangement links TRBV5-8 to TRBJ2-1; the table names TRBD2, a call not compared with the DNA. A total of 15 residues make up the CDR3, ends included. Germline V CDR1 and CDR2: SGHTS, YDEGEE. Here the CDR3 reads CASSSGAASYNEQLS.

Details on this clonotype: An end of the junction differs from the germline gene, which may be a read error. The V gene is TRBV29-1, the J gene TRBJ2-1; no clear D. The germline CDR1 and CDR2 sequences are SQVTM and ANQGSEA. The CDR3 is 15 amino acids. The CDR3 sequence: CSVDLPRTNTNEQFF. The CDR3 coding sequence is TGCAGTGTTGATCTTCCTAGGACCAATACCAATGAGCAGTTCTTC.

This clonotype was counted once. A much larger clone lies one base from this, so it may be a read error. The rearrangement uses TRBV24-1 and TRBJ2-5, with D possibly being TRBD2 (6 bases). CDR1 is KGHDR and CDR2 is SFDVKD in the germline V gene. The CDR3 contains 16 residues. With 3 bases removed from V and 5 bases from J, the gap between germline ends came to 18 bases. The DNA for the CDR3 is TGTGCCACCAGTGATCCGACAGCGGCTGGGGGGGAGACCCAGTACTTC. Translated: CATSDPTAAGGETQYF.

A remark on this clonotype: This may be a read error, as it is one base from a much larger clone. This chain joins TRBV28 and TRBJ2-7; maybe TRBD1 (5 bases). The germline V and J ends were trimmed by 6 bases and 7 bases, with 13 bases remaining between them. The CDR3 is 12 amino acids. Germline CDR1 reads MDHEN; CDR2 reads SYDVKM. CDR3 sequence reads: CASSSPKGEQYF. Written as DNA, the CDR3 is TGTGCCAGCAGCTCCCCGAAGGGGGAGCAGTACTTC.

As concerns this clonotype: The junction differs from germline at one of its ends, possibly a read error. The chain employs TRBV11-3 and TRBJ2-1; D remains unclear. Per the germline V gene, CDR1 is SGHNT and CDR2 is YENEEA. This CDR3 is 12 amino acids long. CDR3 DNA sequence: TGTGACAGCAGTTTAAATGGCAATGAGCAGTTCTTC. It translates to CDSSLNGNEQFF.

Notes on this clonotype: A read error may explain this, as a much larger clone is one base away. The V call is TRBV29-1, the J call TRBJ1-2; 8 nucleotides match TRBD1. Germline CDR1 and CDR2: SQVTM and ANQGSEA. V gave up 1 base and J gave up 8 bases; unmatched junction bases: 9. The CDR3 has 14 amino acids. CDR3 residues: CSVEGAGGAGGYTF. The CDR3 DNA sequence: TGCAGCGTTGAAGGGGCAGGGGGCGCGGGGGGCTACACCTTC.

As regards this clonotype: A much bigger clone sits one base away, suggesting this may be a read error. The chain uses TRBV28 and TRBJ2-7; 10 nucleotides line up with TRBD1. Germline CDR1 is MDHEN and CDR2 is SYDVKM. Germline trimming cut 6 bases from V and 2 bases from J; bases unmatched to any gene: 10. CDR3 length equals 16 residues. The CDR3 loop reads CASRSNWDRGTYEQYF. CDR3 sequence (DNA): TGTGCCAGCAGGTCAAACTGGGACAGGGGTACCTACGAGCAGTACTTC.

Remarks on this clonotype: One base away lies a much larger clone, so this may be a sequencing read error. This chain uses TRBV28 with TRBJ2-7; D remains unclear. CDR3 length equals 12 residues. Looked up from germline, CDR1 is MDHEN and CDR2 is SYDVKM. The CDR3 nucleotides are TGTGCCAACAGTCGGTGGCCCTACGAGCAGTACTTC. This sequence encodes CANSRWPYEQYF.

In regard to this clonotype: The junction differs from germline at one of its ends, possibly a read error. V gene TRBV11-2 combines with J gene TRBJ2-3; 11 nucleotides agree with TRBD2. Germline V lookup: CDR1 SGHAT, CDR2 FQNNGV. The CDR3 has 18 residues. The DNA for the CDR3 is TGTGCCAGCAGCTTAAAGCTCCTAGCGGGAGGCGATGGGGATACACAGTATTTT. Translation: CASSLKLLAGGDGDTQYF.

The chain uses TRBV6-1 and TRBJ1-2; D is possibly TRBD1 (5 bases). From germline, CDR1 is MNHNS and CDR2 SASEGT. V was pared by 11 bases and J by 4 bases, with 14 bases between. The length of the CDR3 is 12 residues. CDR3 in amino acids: CAGLTDAYGYTF. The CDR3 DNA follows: TGTGCCGGGCTGACAGACGCCTATGGCTACACCTTC.

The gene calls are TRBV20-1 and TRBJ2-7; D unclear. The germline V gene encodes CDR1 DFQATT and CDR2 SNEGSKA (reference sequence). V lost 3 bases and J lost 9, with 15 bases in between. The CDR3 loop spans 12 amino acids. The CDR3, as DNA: TGCAGTGCTAGTACAGAAGGAACGACGCAGTACTTC. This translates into CSASTEGTTQYF.

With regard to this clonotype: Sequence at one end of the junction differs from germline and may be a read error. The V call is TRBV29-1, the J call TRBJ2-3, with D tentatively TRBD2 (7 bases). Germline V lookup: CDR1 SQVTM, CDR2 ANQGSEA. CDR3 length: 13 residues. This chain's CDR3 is CSVRTGGGDMQYF. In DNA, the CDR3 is TGTAGTGTCCGGACGGGGGGCGGAGATATGCAGTATTTT.

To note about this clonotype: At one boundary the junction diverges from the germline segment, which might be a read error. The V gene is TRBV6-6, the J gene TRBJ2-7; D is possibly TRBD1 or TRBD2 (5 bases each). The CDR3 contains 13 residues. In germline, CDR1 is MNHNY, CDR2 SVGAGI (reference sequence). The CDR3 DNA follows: TGTGCCAGCAGTTCCGGGACGGCCGCCGAGCAGTATTTC. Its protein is CASSSGTAAEQYF.

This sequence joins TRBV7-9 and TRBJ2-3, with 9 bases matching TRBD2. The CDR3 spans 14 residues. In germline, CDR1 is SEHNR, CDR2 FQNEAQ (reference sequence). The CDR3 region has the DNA TGTGCAGTTCCTAGCGGGACTCGGGAAGATACGCAGTATTTT. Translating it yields CAVPSGTREDTQYF.

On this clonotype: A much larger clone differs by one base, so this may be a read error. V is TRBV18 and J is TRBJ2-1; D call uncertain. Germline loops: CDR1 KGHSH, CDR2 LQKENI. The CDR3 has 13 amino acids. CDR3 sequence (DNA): TGTGCCAGCTCACCCTTCGACCGCAATGGGCAGTTCTTC. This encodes CASSPFDRNGQFF.

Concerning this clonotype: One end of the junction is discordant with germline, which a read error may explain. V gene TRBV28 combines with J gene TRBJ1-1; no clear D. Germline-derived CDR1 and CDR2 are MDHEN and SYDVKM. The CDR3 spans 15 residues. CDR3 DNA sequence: TGTGCCAGCAGAAAACCCCATAGGGCAAACACTGAAGGTTTCTTT. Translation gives CASRKPHRANTEGFF.

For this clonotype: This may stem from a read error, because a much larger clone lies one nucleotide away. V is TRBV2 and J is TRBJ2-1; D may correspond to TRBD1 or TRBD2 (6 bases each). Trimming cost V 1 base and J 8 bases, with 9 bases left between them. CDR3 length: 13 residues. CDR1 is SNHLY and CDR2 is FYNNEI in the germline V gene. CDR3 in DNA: TGTGCCAGCAGTGAAGGTAGGGGGGATGAGCAGTTCTTC. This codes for CASSEGRGDEQFF.

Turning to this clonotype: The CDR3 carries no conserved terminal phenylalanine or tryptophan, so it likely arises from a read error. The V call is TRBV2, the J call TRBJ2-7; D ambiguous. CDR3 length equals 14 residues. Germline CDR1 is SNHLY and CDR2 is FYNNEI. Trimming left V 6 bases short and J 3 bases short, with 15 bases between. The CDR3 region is CASRERPTGYEQYL. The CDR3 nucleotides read TGTGCCAGCAGAGAACGACCGACGGGCTACGAGCAGTACCTC.

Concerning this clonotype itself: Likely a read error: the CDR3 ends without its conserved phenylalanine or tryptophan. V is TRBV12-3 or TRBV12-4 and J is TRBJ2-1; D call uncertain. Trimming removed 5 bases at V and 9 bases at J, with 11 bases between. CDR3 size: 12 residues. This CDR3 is CASSLDNSEQFL. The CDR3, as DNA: TGTGCCAGCAGTCTAGATAACAGTGAGCAGTTCTTA.

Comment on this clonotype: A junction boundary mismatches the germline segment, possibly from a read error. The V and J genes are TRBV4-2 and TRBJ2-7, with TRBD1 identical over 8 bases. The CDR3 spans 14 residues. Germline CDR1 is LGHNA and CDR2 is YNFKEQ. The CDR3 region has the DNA TGTGCCATCAGCCAAGGTGACAGGGGCCACGAGCACTACTTC. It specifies CAISQGDRGHEHYF.

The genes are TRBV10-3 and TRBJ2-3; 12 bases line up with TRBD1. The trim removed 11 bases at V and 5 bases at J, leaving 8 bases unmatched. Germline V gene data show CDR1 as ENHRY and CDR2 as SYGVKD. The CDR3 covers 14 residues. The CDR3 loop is CAESGTGGIDTQYF. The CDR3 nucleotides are TGTGCCGAATCCGGGACAGGGGGCATAGATACGCAGTATTTT.

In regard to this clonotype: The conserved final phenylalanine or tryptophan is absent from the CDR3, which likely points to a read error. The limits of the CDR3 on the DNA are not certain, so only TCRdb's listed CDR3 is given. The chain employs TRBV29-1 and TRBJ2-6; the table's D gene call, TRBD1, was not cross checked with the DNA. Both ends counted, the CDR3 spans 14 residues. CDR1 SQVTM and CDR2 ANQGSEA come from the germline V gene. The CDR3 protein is CSVVTGAGANVLTL.